These 13 T cell receptor beta chains originate from one sample sequenced in a study of siplizumab effects on memory and regulatory T cells (dated by TCRdb to between 2018 and 2021). The library came from the immunoSEQ multiplex PCR assay. Not all clones reach the TCRdb copy of this immuneACCESS table, which keeps in-frame sequences only. Checked studies attribute under half of the gap to unresolved V genes and leave the rest unexplained. The sample table lists tens of thousands of clones, 91% of them with a count of one. Approximately 28% of the sample lies in the top ten. Sequencing was performed on CD8+ T cells sorted from blood. The receptor source for this set is a human donor in good health.

This sequence joins TRBV5-8 and TRBJ2-7, with 8 bases fitting TRBD2. The V gene end was trimmed by 4 bases and the J gene end by 4 bases; junction bases not matched to a gene: 13. Germline V gives CDR1 SGHTS, CDR2 YDEGEE. The CDR3 sequence is 16 residues long. The CDR3 coding sequence is TGTGCCAGCAGCCCTCGGACTAGCTTGGGGATTTACGAGCAGTACTTC. Translation: CASSPRTSLGIYEQYF.

The chain joins TRBV7-9 to TRBJ2-7; D assignment may be TRBD1 or TRBD2 (5 bases each). The CDR3 length is 14 residues. With 4 bases removed from V and 0 bases from J, the gap between germline ends came to 10 bases. Looked up from germline, CDR1 is SEHNR and CDR2 is FQNEAQ (reference sequence). As DNA, the CDR3 is TGTGCCAGCAGCTCCCGGGACCGCTCCTACGAGCAGTACTTC. Translating gives CASSSRDRSYEQYF.

The gene calls are TRBV2 and TRBJ2-1; D is undetermined. V was trimmed by 3 bases and J by 7 bases, leaving 4 bases between them. Germline values: CDR1 SNHLY, CDR2 FYNNEI. The CDR3 has 11 amino acids. The CDR3 here is CASSDVNEQFF. The CDR3 bases are TGTGCCAGCAGTGATGTGAATGAGCAGTTCTTC.

The V gene is TRBV19, the J gene TRBJ2-1, with 14 bases fitting TRBD2. Germline values: CDR1 LNHDA, CDR2 SQIVND (reference sequence). The V and J ends lost 7 bases and 9 bases, in that order; junction bases with no gene match: 8. The CDR3 loop spans 15 amino acids. CDR3 nucleotides: TGTGCCAGTACCCTGACTAGCGGGGGGGCCGGTGAGCAGTTCTTC. Amino acids: CASTLTSGGAGEQFF. Full variable domain (remainder filled in from reference TRBV19 and TRBJ2-1): DGGITQSPKYLFRKEGQNVTLSCEQNLNHDAMYWYRQDPGQGLRLIYYSQIVNDFQKGDIAEGYSVSREKKESFPLTVTSAQKNPTAFYLCASTLTSGGAGEQFFGPGTRLTVL.

The chain combines TRBV19 with TRBJ2-5; no reliable D call. Between the trimmed V and J ends, which lost 5 bases and 0 bases, there was a span of 7 bases. CDR3 size: 13 residues. CDR1 and CDR2 from the germline V gene are LNHDA and SQIVND (reference sequence). The CDR3 coding sequence is TGTGCCAGTAGTTTGAGTGACCAAGAGACCCAGTACTTC. Translating it yields CASSLSDQETQYF.

This chain links TRBV6-5 with TRBJ2-7; D might be TRBD1 (5 bases). In germline, CDR1 is MNHEY, CDR2 SVGAGI. Trimming cost V 3 bases and J 4 bases, with 10 bases left between them. CDR3 length equals 13 residues. CDR3 in DNA: TGTGCCAGCAGTTATACGCAGGGTTACGAGCAGTACTTC. This encodes CASSYTQGYEQYF.

This chain links TRBV7-3 with TRBJ2-3, with 8 bases fitting TRBD2. With V trimmed by 2 bases and J by 5 bases, 6 bases remained unmatched. CDR3 length: 15 amino acids. CDR1 SGHTA and CDR2 FQGTGA come from the germline V gene. The CDR3 DNA reads TGTGCCAGCAGCTTATCTGCGGGGGGACGAGATACGCAGTATTTT. It is translated as CASSLSAGGRDTQYF.

The chain couples TRBV4-1 to TRBJ2-1; D is possibly TRBD2 (7 bases). The CDR3 length is 16 residues. Germline V gene sequence: CDR1 MGHRA, CDR2 YSYEKL. Trimming left V 1 base short and J 4 bases short, with 14 bases between. CDR3 in DNA: TGCGCCAGCAGCCAAGGAGGGGGGGGTCTTTACAATGAGCAGTTCTTC. It codes for CASSQGGGGLYNEQFF.

V gene TRBV7-9 combines with J gene TRBJ2-1; no definite D call. The germline CDR1 and CDR2 sequences are SEHNR and FQNEAQ (reference sequence). The CDR3 is 13 residues long. The germline V and J ends were trimmed by 3 bases and 8 bases, with 11 bases remaining between them. The DNA of the CDR3 is TGTGCCAGCAGCTTCCCTTGGGTCGATGAGCAGTTCTTC. Its translation is CASSFPWVDEQFF.

The J gene is TRBJ2-1, the V gene TRBV7-9; D is possibly TRBD1 (5 bases). Germline V gene data show CDR1 as SEHNR and CDR2 as FQNEAQ (reference sequence). The V end lost 4 bases, the J end lost 6 bases, and 13 bases lay between the germline ends. This CDR3 has 14 amino acids. The CDR3 DNA sequence: TGTGCCAGCAGCTCCATACTTCAGGGCAATGAGCAGTTCTTC. The encoded protein is CASSSILQGNEQFF.

The V and J genes are TRBV5-4 and TRBJ2-7; TRBD2 matches at 7 bases. J gave up 4 bases and V 4 bases, and 5 bases lay outside the gene matches. Germline V gene sequence: CDR1 SGHNT, CDR2 YYREEE (reference sequence). There are 13 residues in the CDR3. CDR3 sequence reads: CASSDGGRYEQYF. CDR3 nucleotide sequence: TGTGCCAGCAGCGACGGGGGGAGGTACGAGCAGTACTTC.

The CDR3 loop is CASSIRTNTEAFF. Here the CDR3 DNA reads TGTGCCAGTAGTATCAGGACGAACACTGAAGCTTTCTTT. The rearrangement links TRBV19 to TRBJ1-1; no clear D gene. Between the trimmed V and J ends, which lost 3 bases and 1 base, there was a span of 6 bases. Germline values: CDR1 LNHDA, CDR2 SQIVND (reference sequence). This CDR3 contains 13 residues.

This clone was seen only once. The chain joins TRBV7-9 to TRBJ2-1; 9 nucleotides match TRBD1. Germline CDR1 reads SEHNR; CDR2 reads FQNEAQ (reference sequence). The CDR3 sequence is 15 residues long. With 3 bases clipped from V and 5 bases from J, the junction kept 5 bases outside the gene matches. CDR3 loop: CASSLTGTGNNEQFF. The CDR3 DNA sequence: TGTGCCAGCAGCTTGACCGGGACAGGGAACAATGAGCAGTTCTTC.